This TCR beta chain was found in a study of blood T cell repertoires in COVID-19. In the study overall: Collection of acute and convalescent COVID-19 samples took place in the United States, Italy and Spain. Nucleic acid was either cDNA or gDNA, and it came from T cells, B-cell-depleted T cells, or PBMCs.

V shed 1 base and J shed 4 bases, with 16 bases lying between them. The germline V gene encodes CDR1 MDHEN and CDR2 SYDVKM. This CDR3 has 16 residues. In the original analysis: Amplified reference gene primers provided the basis for estimating nucleated cell counts. Sequencing was performed with immunoSEQ multiplex PCR; in TCRdb, only in-frame clones are kept and a portion is missing. From that table come the V and J calls and clone size; the DNA was used to work out D and trimming. This sample yields 250,000 or so clones, of which around 86% are seen a single time; around 5% belongs to the top ten. Enrolment of Seattle patients took place during active infection, and they were followed longitudinally.

This chain connects TRBV28 to TRBJ1-2; D is uncertain. This TCR was sampled from a woman in her fifties or sixties with COVID-19, enrolled during active disease. The sequenced sample consisted of peripheral blood. The CDR3 loop reads CASSLLADQFLYGYTF. The CDR3 DNA follows: TGTGCCAGCAGTTTATTGGCGGATCAATTCCTCTATGGCTACACCTTC.